This T cell receptor (beta chain) was captured in a study of T cell repertoires in cytomegalovirus infection (dated by TCRdb to the late 2010s). For context, the study as a whole: Recently identified HLA-C-restricted CMV epitopes, whose presentation resists viral immunomodulation, were targeted by peptide stimulations together with well-studied HLA-B-restricted epitopes. Donor HLA type was relevant to the analysis, because carriage of CMV infection together with the matching HLA type was indicated by public TCR beta signatures.

The paper as a whole reports these results and caveats: The ex vivo response was dominated by HLA-C-restricted CMV-specific TCR beta clonotypes, which also provided the single most frequent clonotype in two of eight donors. Carriers of CMV infection plus the relevant HLA type were discriminated by the cumulative frequency of public TCR beta family members in the study cohort and in an independent roughly 350-donor cohort.

This clonotype was detected a few times. It has no known antigen specificity. Qualities for individual bases were not recorded, and no much larger clone is one base off. The sequencer was an Illumina HiSeq 1500. The public reads were reprocessed in TCRdb via fastp at Q25 and MiXCR, keeping in-frame beta chains. Each CDR3 protein appears once, grouped with its most common genes and DNA. This sample has around 900,000 distinct CDR3 sequences in its table, and 25% to 40% of those were observed once. The ten largest make up 13% of the sample. In the paper's terms, the treatment or condition label means: in vitro stimulation with specific CMV peptide epitopes to enrich CMV-specific T cells. Trimming accounts for 0 bases at V and 1 base at J, while the number of junction bases matched to no gene is 0. The CDR3 sequence holds 15 residues, the cysteine and phenylalanine included. Of all the DNA, just the CDR3 is kept, 45 bases in frame from base 1. For CDR1 and CDR2, the germline V gene lists MRHNA and SNTAGT.

The source material was cultured CD8+ T cells from PBMCs, sampled from culture after CMV antigen stimulation. This TCR came from a human donor in good health (CMV status not recorded). Some clones in this sample may be carry-over from other donors' samples. The chain is assembled from TRBV6-4 and TRBJ2-3; 8 bases in between match TRBD2. The CDR3 region has the sequence CASSDSRGGTDTQYF. The nucleotides read TGTGCCAGCAGTGACTCGCGGGGGGGCACAGATACGCAGTATTTT.